A selection of T cell receptor beta chains follows, all from one sample in a study of T cells in Graves' hyperthyroidism and ophthalmopathy. Using its own MiXCR run on the multiplex PCR reads, TCRdb lists one record per CDR3 protein. The sample holds hundreds of thousands of distinct CDR3 sequences, about a sixth seen once. Specimen: blood. The receptors shown here come from a woman aged 35 to 49 with Graves' ophthalmopathy. Both conserved end residues are part of each CDR3. Each record gives: CDR3 protein, CDR3 DNA, D gene, clone size, V gene, J gene. D genes are given only for firm matches. Expanded clones are given a class, and other clones once, few, many or no size at all.

CASSSNRNPDQPQHF	TGTGCCAGCAGTTCCAACAGGAATCCGGATCAGCCCCAGCATTTT	.	.	TRBV12-3/TRBV12-4	TRBJ1-5
CASSQERISGNTIYF	TGTGCCAGCAGCCAAGAGAGGATCTCTGGAAACACCATATATTTT	.	.	TRBV14	TRBJ1-3
CASSPTGSYYEQYF	TGTGCCAGCAGCCCGACAGGGTCTTACTACGAGCAGTACTTC	TRBD1	many	TRBV28	TRBJ2-7
CASSEGTDVRLPEAFF	TGTGCCAGCAGTGAAGGGACTGACGTCCGTCTGCCTGAAGCTTTCTTT	.	.	TRBV6-1	TRBJ1-1
CASSIGQGEKLFF	TGTGCCAGTAGTATTGGGCAGGGGGAAAAACTGTTTTTT	.	few	TRBV19	TRBJ1-4
CASLLTPGLAKNIQYF	TGTGCCAGCCTCCTCACTCCGGGACTAGCCAAAAACATTCAGTACTTC	.	many	TRBV6-1	TRBJ2-4
CSAGSGSFSYNEQFF	TGCAGTGCTGGTAGCGGGAGTTTTTCCTACAATGAGCAGTTCTTC	TRBD2	many	TRBV20-1	TRBJ2-1
CASSLLRPDTQYF	TGTGCCAGCAGCTTATTACGTCCGGATACGCAGTATTTT	.	many	TRBV7-8	TRBJ2-3
CASSRGIHNQPQHF	TGTGCCAGCAGCCGAGGGATACACAATCAGCCCCAGCATTTT	.	.	TRBV7-2	TRBJ1-5
CASSPWQGGNEQYF	TGTGCCAGCAGCCCCTGGCAGGGTGGCAACGAGCAGTACTTC	.	many	TRBV12-3/TRBV12-4	TRBJ2-7
CASTPSRETQYF	TGTGCCAGCACCCCCTCGCGGGAGACCCAGTACTTC	.	many	TRBV2	TRBJ2-5
CAISDTGGLRTDTQYF	TGTGCCATCAGCGACACAGGGGGCCTAAGGACAGATACGCAGTATTTT	TRBD1	few	TRBV10-3	TRBJ2-3
CASSDRGPGNTIYF	TGTGCCAGCAGTGACCGAGGGCCTGGAAACACCATATATTTT	.	few	TRBV6-1	TRBJ1-3